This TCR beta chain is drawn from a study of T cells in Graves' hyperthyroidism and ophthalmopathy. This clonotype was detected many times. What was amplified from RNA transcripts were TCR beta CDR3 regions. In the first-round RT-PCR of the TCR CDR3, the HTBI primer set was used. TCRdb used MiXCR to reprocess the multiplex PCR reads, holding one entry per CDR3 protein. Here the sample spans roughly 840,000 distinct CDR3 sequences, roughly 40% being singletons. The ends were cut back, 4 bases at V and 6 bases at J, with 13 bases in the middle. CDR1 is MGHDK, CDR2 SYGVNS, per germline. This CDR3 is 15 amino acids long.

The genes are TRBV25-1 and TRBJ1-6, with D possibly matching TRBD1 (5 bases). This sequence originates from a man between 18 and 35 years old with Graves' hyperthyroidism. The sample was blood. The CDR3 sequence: CASSGPGFGNSPLHF. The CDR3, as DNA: TGTGCCAGCAGTGGACCAGGGTTTGGTAATTCACCCCTCCACTTT.